This entry lists 9 T cell receptor beta chains sequenced from one sample in a study of blood T cell repertoires in COVID-19. TCRdb's copy holds only in-frame clones and misses some; the assay was immunoSEQ multiplex PCR. The data hold a few hundred thousand clones, with approximately 86% observed a single time. Material: peripheral blood. The receptors were sampled from a man aged 18 to 35 with active or convalescent COVID-19.

The gene calls are TRBV29-1 and TRBJ1-5; D ambiguous. This CDR3 is 13 amino acids long. Looked up from germline, CDR1 is SQVTM and CDR2 is ANQGSEA. The ends were cut back, 5 bases at V and 3 bases at J, with 11 bases in the middle. CDR3 DNA: TGCAGCGTTCAAATGGGCCCCAATCAGCCCCAGCATTTT. Translated, it gives CSVQMGPNQPQHF.

V gene TRBV7-9 combines with J gene TRBJ1-2; a possible D gene is TRBD1 (5 bases). The CDR3 consists of 12 residues. Deletions cut 1 base from V and 8 bases from J, with 8 bases between. Germline CDR1 SEHNR, CDR2 FQNEAQ (reference sequence). CDR3 sequence reads: CASSLGQGGYTF. For the CDR3, the DNA is TGTGCCAGCAGCTTAGGGCAGGGAGGCTACACCTTC.

V usage is TRBV4-2 and J usage is TRBJ2-7, with 7 bases aligning to TRBD1. The germline V gene has CDR1 LGHNA and CDR2 YNFKEQ. The CDR3 spans 16 residues. The V segment lost 2 bases and the J segment 0 bases; nucleotides outside the gene matches: 7. The chain's CDR3 is CASSQQQGKGSYEQYF. CDR3 DNA: TGTGCCAGCAGCCAACAACAGGGGAAAGGCTCCTACGAGCAGTACTTC.

The chain employs TRBV9 and TRBJ2-1; weak D call: TRBD2 (5 bases). Trimming took off 5 bases at V and 1 base at J, with 13 bases between the two ends. Germline CDR1 is SGDLS and CDR2 is YYNGEE. The CDR3 length is 15 residues. The CDR3 loop is CASRGSGSSYNEQFF. CDR3 DNA sequence: TGTGCCAGCAGGGGGTCGGGGAGTTCCTACAATGAGCAGTTCTTC.

The rearrangement uses TRBV13 and TRBJ1-3; 8 bases agree with TRBD1. There are 19 residues in the CDR3. Germline CDR1 and CDR2: PRHDT and FYEKMQ (reference sequence). V lost 3 bases and J lost 0; bases outside the gene matches: 13. The CDR3 coding sequence is TGTGCCAGCAGCTTTTCTAATCTCAGGGGGCCTATCTCTGGAAACACCATATATTTT. Translation: CASSFSNLRGPISGNTIYF.

The chain is built from TRBV28 and TRBJ1-5; 11 positions match TRBD1. The CDR3 sequence is 17 residues long. The V segment lost 5 bases and the J segment 4 bases; nucleotides outside the gene matches: 10. Germline V gene sequence: CDR1 MDHEN, CDR2 SYDVKM. CDR3 residues: CASSPWTGGVENQPQHF. CDR3 DNA: TGTGCCAGCAGTCCTTGGACAGGGGGCGTCGAAAATCAGCCCCAGCATTTT.

The chain recombines TRBV11-3 with TRBJ2-1; no clear D. Germline values: CDR1 SGHNT, CDR2 YENEEA. With 1 base removed from V and 9 bases from J, the gap between germline ends came to 13 bases. The CDR3 contains 14 residues. The CDR3 nucleotides are TGTGCCAGCAGCTTAGTTTCCTCTTCGAGTGAGCAGTTCTTC. The encoded protein is CASSLVSSSSEQFF.

V gene TRBV2 combines with J gene TRBJ1-5, with 7 nucleotides matching TRBD1. After removal of 6 bases from V and 1 base from J, the junction contained 3 bases not matched to a gene. This CDR3 has 14 residues. CDR1 SNHLY and CDR2 FYNNEI come from the germline V gene. CDR3 DNA sequence: TGTGCCAGCAGGGGACAGACAAGCAATCAGCCCCAGCATTTT. It specifies CASRGQTSNQPQHF.

The chain uses TRBV30 and TRBJ1-3; TRBD1 is a possible D gene (5 bases). The germline V gene has CDR1 GTSNPN and CDR2 SVGIG (reference sequence). This CDR3 contains 16 residues. V lost 4 bases and J 4 bases, leaving 20 bases between the germline ends. CDR3 sequence: CAWTTPGVRVGNTIYF. The DNA of the CDR3 is TGTGCCTGGACTACCCCGGGGGTGAGGGTCGGAAACACCATATATTTT.